The 25 T cell receptor beta chains reported below all come from one sample, sequenced in a study of blood T cells in healthy people across ages. For the second PCR, which ran for roughly 7 to 11 cycles, a sample-barcoded 5' primer and a J-beta primer mix were used. TCRdb re-derived calls from the 5' RACE reads in MiXCR, one entry per CDR3 protein. This sample carries about 640,000 distinct CDR3 sequences, 40% to 50% of them seen once, and the ten largest clones take around 30%. The sequenced sample consisted of blood. The receptors stem from a man older than 75 in good health.

This clonotype showed up just once. A much larger clone sits a single nucleotide away, making a read error possible. The genes are TRBV6-1 and TRBJ1-5; D ambiguous. The length of the CDR3 is 13 residues. Germline V gene sequence: CDR1 MNHNS, CDR2 SASEGT. CDR3 loop: CAGSLDKGQPQHF. In DNA, the CDR3 is TGTGCCGGCAGTCTAGATAAAGGTCAGCCCCAGCATTTT.

V and J are TRBV7-2 and TRBJ1-2; D gene unclear. CDR3 size: 14 residues. From germline, CDR1 is SGHTA and CDR2 FQGNSA. V lost 4 bases and J 2 bases, leaving 11 bases between the germline ends. CDR3 sequence (DNA): TGTGCCAGCAGCTCTGCGGGCAGGAACTATGGCTACACCTTC. Residues: CASSSAGRNYGYTF.

This clonotype has a handful of counts. This rearrangement joins TRBV2 to TRBJ1-1; D not resolved. This CDR3 contains 14 residues. V lost 4 bases, J lost 5 bases, and 14 bases lay in between. CDR1 and CDR2 from the germline V gene are SNHLY and FYNNEI. CDR3 sequence (DNA): TGTGCCAGCAGTGCGGCGGGCAAGACGACTGAAGCTTTCTTT. Its translation: CASSAAGKTTEAFF.

There are a few counts of this clonotype. The chain joins TRBV20-1 to TRBJ2-5; 9 nucleotides align to TRBD2. The CDR3 extends over 15 amino acids. J was trimmed by 0 bases and V by 2 bases; bases with no gene match: 4. Germline CDR1 reads DFQATT; CDR2 reads SNEGSKA (reference sequence). DNA for the CDR3: TGCAGTGCTAGAAGACTAGCGGACTACCAAGAGACCCAGTACTTC. As protein: CSARRLADYQETQYF.

On this clonotype: Since a much larger clone is just one base distant, this may be a read error. The chain carries TRBV10-2 and TRBJ2-4; D may correspond to TRBD1 or TRBD2 (5 bases each). Germline V gene data show CDR1 as WSHSY and CDR2 as SAAADI. The germline V and J ends were trimmed by 0 bases and 12 bases, with 9 bases remaining between them. The CDR3 is 12 residues long. In DNA, the CDR3 is TGCGCCAGCAGTGAGTCTGGGACGGATCAGTACTTC. Translation: CASSESGTDQYF.

The rearrangement links TRBV7-2 to TRBJ1-2; D gene unclear. This CDR3 has 13 amino acids. V dropped 1 base and J dropped 11 bases, with 14 bases sitting between them. Germline CDR1 is SGHTA and CDR2 is FQGNSA. The CDR3 DNA reads TGTGCCAGCAGCTTAGTATCAGGCCGCGGGTACACCTTC. This codes for CASSLVSGRGYTF.

The chain joins TRBV9 to TRBJ2-1, with D possibly matching TRBD2 (6 bases). The germline V gene encodes CDR1 SGDLS and CDR2 YYNGEE. The CDR3 spans 14 residues. Trimming pared 0 bases from V and 3 bases from J, leaving 7 bases between. CDR3 sequence (DNA): TGTGCCAGCAGCGTAGCGGAGGGCTACAATGAGCAGTTCTTC. It specifies CASSVAEGYNEQFF.

The chain combines TRBV6-2 or TRBV6-3 with TRBJ2-7; 8 bases are a match to TRBD2. The V gene's germline CDR1 is MNHEY and CDR2 SVGEGT. After removal of 6 bases from V and 7 bases from J, the junction contained 8 bases not matched to a gene. The CDR3 length is 13 residues. CDR3 in DNA: TGTGCCAGCAGGGATGGACTAGCTGGTGAGCAGTACTTC. Its protein product is CASRDGLAGEQYF.

The chain uses TRBV6-2 or TRBV6-3 and TRBJ2-7; TRBD2 agrees at 9 bases. The CDR3 is 14 amino acids. V was pared by 7 bases and J by 1 base, with 5 bases of the junction left unmatched. The germline V gene encodes CDR1 MNHEY and CDR2 SVGEGT. CDR3 bases: TGTGCCAGCACTAATCTAGCGGGGTCCTACGAGCAGTACTTC. Encoded protein: CASTNLAGSYEQYF.

For the CDR3, the DNA is TGCAGTGCTATCCCAGCGGGGGGTTCTCAAGAGACCCAGTACTTC. As protein: CSAIPAGGSQETQYF. The rearrangement links TRBV20-1 to TRBJ2-5, with 9 bases that match TRBD2. CDR3 length equals 15 residues. The trim removed 4 bases at V and 2 bases at J, leaving 8 bases unmatched. CDR1 and CDR2 (germline): DFQATT, SNEGSKA (reference sequence).

The V call is TRBV20-1, the J call TRBJ2-2; the D call may be TRBD1 or TRBD2 (5 bases each). The CDR3 covers 13 residues. In germline, CDR1 is DFQATT, CDR2 SNEGSKA (reference sequence). V lost 6 bases to trimming and J lost 1 base, with 9 bases between them. CDR3 bases: TGCAGTGCCCGGGGCAGGAACACCGGGGAGCTGTTTTTT. Its translation is CSARGRNTGELFF.

This clonotype was counted a few times. The chain is built from TRBV20-1 and TRBJ1-1, with 10 bases identical to TRBD1. V gave up 5 bases and J gave up 2 bases; unmatched junction bases: 8. Looked up from germline, CDR1 is DFQATT and CDR2 is SNEGSKA (reference sequence). The CDR3 totals 15 residues. The CDR3 DNA sequence: TGCAGTGCTTCGACAGGGGGCCACCCCAACACTGAAGCTTTCTTT. This sequence encodes CSASTGGHPNTEAFF.

At least ten counts were recorded for this clonotype. The J gene is TRBJ2-7, the V gene TRBV29-1, with a tentative D call TRBD1 (5 bases). V was cut by 0 bases and J by 1 base, with 10 bases left in between. CDR1 is SQVTM and CDR2 is ANQGSEA in the germline V gene. The CDR3 runs 14 residues. In DNA, the CDR3 is TGCAGCGTTGAAGATGGTCAGGGATCCTACGAGCAGTACTTC. Translation: CSVEDGQGSYEQYF.

The V and J genes are TRBV7-2 and TRBJ2-5; unclear D gene. Germline CDR1 is SGHTA and CDR2 is FQGNSA. This CDR3 is 15 amino acids long. Trimming shortened V by 5 bases and J by 4 bases, and 17 bases separated the two germline ends. CDR3: CASSPSYQLRETQYF. CDR3 in DNA: TGTGCCAGCAGCCCCTCCTATCAACTCCGAGAGACCCAGTACTTC.

The chain combines TRBV20-1 with TRBJ2-3; the D gene is possibly TRBD2 (6 bases). The CDR3 loop spans 17 amino acids. Germline V gene data show CDR1 as DFQATT and CDR2 as SNEGSKA (reference sequence). Trimming took off 0 bases at V and 4 bases at J, with 20 bases between the two ends. The CDR3 DNA reads TGCAGTGCTAGAGATCAACTGGAGGGAGCAGGCGCAGATACGCAGTATTTT. This encodes CSARDQLEGAGADTQYF.

This clonotype has more than one count but fewer than ten. The chain employs TRBV4-3 and TRBJ2-1, with 7 bases fitting TRBD1. V dropped 4 bases and J dropped 8; count of bases not matched to a gene: 14. Per the germline V gene, CDR1 is LGHNA and CDR2 is YSLEER. The CDR3 runs 16 residues. This CDR3 is CASSPGFGRGLDEQFF. The CDR3 nucleotides are TGCGCCAGCAGCCCGGGTTTTGGCAGGGGGTTAGATGAGCAGTTCTTC.

The chain joins TRBV10-3 to TRBJ1-1, with 9 bases lining up with TRBD1. There are 14 residues in the CDR3. The ends lost 6 bases at V and 1 base at J; junction bases unmatched: 3. Germline CDR1 ENHRY, CDR2 SYGVKD. In nucleotides, the CDR3 is TGTGCCATCAGCCGACAGGGGGGGAACACTGAAGCTTTCTTT. Amino acid sequence: CAISRQGGNTEAFF.

J is TRBJ2-1 and V is TRBV7-6, with D perhaps matching TRBD1 (5 bases). Looked up from germline, CDR1 is SGHVS and CDR2 is FNYEAQ. V was pared by 0 bases and J by 9 bases, with 15 bases between. The CDR3 runs 15 residues. CDR3: CASSLADKQGSEQFF. In DNA form, the CDR3 reads TGTGCCAGCAGCTTAGCGGACAAACAAGGTAGTGAGCAGTTCTTC.

The V gene is TRBV20-1, the J gene TRBJ2-3, with D possibly being TRBD2 (5 bases). Trimming took off 0 bases at V and 6 bases at J, with 16 bases between the two ends. The CDR3 length is 15 residues. Germline assignment: CDR1 DFQATT and CDR2 SNEGSKA (reference sequence). The CDR3 coding sequence is TGCAGTGCTAGAGATCCGGCAGGACTCTCGGATACGCAGTATTTT. As protein: CSARDPAGLSDTQYF.

The V call is TRBV7-2, the J call TRBJ1-1, with TRBD1 identical over 8 bases. The CDR3 has 19 residues. The junction had 21 bases not matched to a gene; V was cut back by 5 bases and J by 4 bases. Looked up from germline, CDR1 is SGHTA and CDR2 is FQGNSA. The CDR3 DNA reads TGTGCCAGCAGCACGCGCCCGACTCCAGACAGGGGTTCGGGCACTGAAGCTTTCTTT. Translation: CASSTRPTPDRGSGTEAFF.

The chain joins TRBV7-2 to TRBJ1-5, with 11 bases identical to TRBD1. V shed 3 bases and J 7 bases; nucleotides not matched to a gene: 5. Germline V gene sequence: CDR1 SGHTA, CDR2 FQGNSA. The CDR3 is 15 amino acids. The CDR3 loop reads CASSFGTGGYQPQHF. CDR3 nucleotides: TGTGCCAGCAGCTTTGGGACAGGGGGTTACCAGCCCCAGCATTTT.

For this clonotype: One base away lies a much larger clone, so this may be a sequencing read error. This chain links TRBV4-2 with TRBJ2-1, with 7 bases fitting TRBD2. The CDR3 length is 14 residues. Unmatched junction bases numbered 10, after V lost 1 base and J lost 13 bases. Germline V gene data show CDR1 as LGHNA and CDR2 as YNFKEQ. CDR3 loop: CASSQGLADETQFF. The CDR3 region has the DNA TGTGCCAGCAGCCAAGGACTAGCCGATGAGACCCAGTTCTTC.

V and J are TRBV13 and TRBJ2-3; TRBD2 matches at 10 bases. The CDR3 is made up of 16 amino acids. V dropped 5 bases and J dropped 3; count of bases not matched to a gene: 8. The V gene's germline CDR1 is PRHDT and CDR2 FYEKMQ (reference sequence). The chain's CDR3 is CASSKSGGARTDTQYF. The CDR3 coding sequence is TGTGCCAGCAGCAAAAGCGGGGGGGCAAGGACAGATACGCAGTATTTT.

The chain links TRBV18 to TRBJ2-5; D possibly matches TRBD1 or TRBD2 (5 bases each). Trimming pared 0 bases from V and 7 bases from J, leaving 15 bases between. The germline gives CDR1 KGHSH, CDR2 LQKENI. The length of the CDR3 is 15 residues. The CDR3 DNA is TGTGCCAGCTCACCACCCGGGACGGTTTCAAGGACCCAGTACTTC. Translation: CASSPPGTVSRTQYF.

J is TRBJ2-5 and V is TRBV10-3; 9 bases fit TRBD1. The J call is uncertain, as TRBJ2-7 better fits the DNA end. In germline, CDR1 is ENHRY, CDR2 SYGVKD. This CDR3 comprises 15 residues. The CDR3 nucleotides read TGTGCCATCAGCGACTCCGGGACAGGGAACTACGAGCAGTACTTC. It yields the protein CAISDSGTGNYEQYF.